These 11 T cell receptor beta chains were sequenced from one sample in a study of blood T cell repertoires in COVID-19 (dated by TCRdb to 2020 to 2022). The library was generated by the immunoSEQ multiplex PCR assay. This immuneACCESS table, as held by TCRdb, lists in-frame sequences with V and J called but not all clones. Of the missing ones, under half trace to an unresolved V gene in checked studies; the others have no known cause. The sample includes more than 150,000 clones, with 87% observed a single time. Of the sample, 2% to 2.5% falls within the top ten clones. Sample: PBMCs or T cells enriched from blood (not recorded which). Source of these receptors: a woman aged 25 to 39 who had recovered from COVID-19.

CDR3 protein: CASSSALQIEAFF. In DNA form, the CDR3 reads TGTGCCAGCAGCTCCGCGCTCCAAATAGAGGCTTTCTTT. The chain has TRBV27 and TRBJ1-1; D is unclear. The CDR3 totals 13 residues. V was trimmed by 6 bases and J by 11 bases, leaving 19 bases between them. Germline V lookup: CDR1 MNHEY, CDR2 SMNVEV (reference sequence).

This rearrangement joins TRBV7-2 to TRBJ2-2; no definite D call. CDR1 SGHTA and CDR2 FQGNSA come from the germline V gene. V was clipped by 1 base and J by 8 bases, with 11 bases between them. The CDR3 length is 14 residues. The CDR3 sequence: CASSLEVAAGELFF. The DNA of the CDR3 is TGTGCCAGCAGCTTAGAGGTGGCAGCGGGGGAGCTGTTTTTT.

The chain is built from TRBV6-5 and TRBJ1-5, with D unclear. CDR1 MNHEY and CDR2 SVGAGI come from the germline V gene. The CDR3 sequence is 14 residues long. V was cut by 8 bases and J by 0 bases, with 11 bases left in between. For the CDR3, the DNA is TGTGCCAGCTCTTTGGCCAATAGCAATCAGCCCCAGCATTTT. It codes for CASSLANSNQPQHF.

The chain uses TRBV20-1 and TRBJ2-7, with D possibly matching TRBD1 (6 bases). CDR1 DFQATT and CDR2 SNEGSKA come from the germline V gene (reference sequence). V lost 3 bases and J lost 5, with 17 bases in between. This CDR3 is built from 14 residues. The DNA for the CDR3 is TGCAGTGCTAGTCCAGGGGCCCAAGATGACGAGCAGTACTTC. Translating it yields CSASPGAQDDEQYF.

The CDR3 sequence: CASSQDNSPRQYF. CDR3 nucleotides: TGCGCCAGCAGCCAAGATAATTCCCCGCGGCAGTACTTC. The rearrangement uses TRBV4-1 and TRBJ2-7; D not resolved. Germline assignment: CDR1 MGHRA and CDR2 YSYEKL. V dropped 0 bases and J dropped 9 bases, with 12 bases sitting between them. The CDR3 contains 13 residues.

This chain joins TRBV30 and TRBJ2-7, with D possibly being TRBD1 (6 bases). The ends were cut back, 2 bases at V and 4 bases at J, with 12 bases in the middle. CDR1 is GTSNPN and CDR2 is SVGIG in the germline V gene (reference sequence). This CDR3 comprises 13 residues. Here the CDR3 reads CAWSRSGEYEQYF. CDR3 bases: TGTGCCTGGAGTAGGTCAGGGGAATACGAGCAGTACTTC.

The V call is TRBV3-1 (or the pseudogene TRBV3-2), the J call TRBJ1-2; 7 nucleotides line up with TRBD1. Looked up from germline, CDR1 is LGHDT and CDR2 is YNNKEL (reference sequence). With 6 bases clipped from V and 8 bases from J, the junction kept 12 bases outside the gene matches. The CDR3 covers 14 residues. Here the CDR3 reads CASRPNWQGEGYTF. CDR3 DNA: TGTGCCAGCAGGCCAAACTGGCAGGGGGAAGGCTACACCTTC.

The chain is built from TRBV2 and TRBJ2-3; TRBD2 might be the D (5 bases). Germline assignment: CDR1 SNHLY and CDR2 FYNNEI. V was trimmed by 6 bases and J by 0 bases, leaving 10 bases between them. The CDR3 extends over 14 amino acids. The CDR3 loop is CASRLLASTDTQYF. In nucleotides, the CDR3 is TGTGCCAGCAGGCTCCTAGCTAGCACAGATACGCAGTATTTT.

The chain couples TRBV6-2 or TRBV6-3 to TRBJ1-6, with D possibly TRBD1 on 5 matching bases. This CDR3 spans 17 amino acids. Germline CDR1 and CDR2: MNHEY and SVGEGT. V lost 0 bases and J lost 7, with 16 bases in between. For the CDR3, the DNA is TGTGCCAGCAGTTACTCGAAGGCGCAGGGCTCAAATTCACCCCTCCACTTT. Translation: CASSYSKAQGSNSPLHF.

The chain recombines TRBV3-1 (or the pseudogene TRBV3-2) with TRBJ1-3; D gene uncertain. The length of the CDR3 is 13 residues. Trimming removed 6 bases from V and 3 bases from J, with 9 bases in between. Looked up from germline, CDR1 is LGHDT and CDR2 is YNNKEL (reference sequence). The CDR3 bases are TGTGCCAGCAGTAGAGGAAATGGAAACACCATATATTTT. This sequence encodes CASSRGNGNTIYF.

This clone was detected only a few times. V and J are TRBV3-1 (or the pseudogene TRBV3-2) and TRBJ2-5; D is unclear. The CDR3 has 17 residues. Looked up from germline, CDR1 is LGHDT and CDR2 is YNNKEL (reference sequence). V was shortened by 0 bases and J by 1 base, with 15 bases between the two germline ends. The CDR3 is CASSQDVPAGTQETQYF. DNA for the CDR3: TGTGCCAGCAGCCAAGACGTCCCCGCAGGAACCCAAGAGACCCAGTACTTC.